Below are 10 T cell receptor beta chains sequenced from a single sample in a study of human T cells and chemical hapten exposure. Described time point: pre-sensitization, week 0. Treatment specified: therapeutic diphenylcyclopropenone sensitization with weekly scalp DPC. Using its own MiXCR run on the RACE reads, TCRdb lists one record per CDR3 protein. Among 300,000 to 400,000 distinct CDR3 sequences, 5.1% were seen once, and the ten largest hold approximately 2.8%. The starting material was whole blood, obtained in connection with sensitization to the hapten diphenylcyclopropenone (DPC). These receptors came from a woman in her 50s with alopecia areata. Some clones in this sample may be carry-over from other donors' samples.

This clonotype has at least ten counts. The V call is TRBV5-6, the J call TRBJ2-1; perhaps TRBD1 as D (6 bases). Trimming pared 6 bases from V and 5 bases from J, leaving 12 bases between. Germline assignment: CDR1 SGHDT and CDR2 YYEEEE. The CDR3 is 13 amino acids. DNA for the CDR3: TGTGCCAGCAACGAACAGGGTAACAATGAGCAGTTCTTC. Amino acid sequence: CASNEQGNNEQFF.

This rearrangement joins TRBV5-1 to TRBJ1-1; D gene uncertain. Germline V gives CDR1 SGHRS, CDR2 YFSETQ. V dropped 4 bases and J dropped 0 bases, with 10 bases sitting between them. The CDR3 is 14 residues long. The CDR3 nucleotides are TGCGCCAGCAGCGAAGGACGGATGAACACTGAAGCTTTCTTT. Translating gives CASSEGRMNTEAFF.

This clonotype occurred a few times. The J gene is TRBJ2-1, the V gene TRBV6-5; TRBD2 agrees at 9 bases. Germline V gene data show CDR1 as MNHEY and CDR2 as SVGAGI. J lost 8 bases, V lost 6 bases, and 8 bases had no gene match. The CDR3 totals 14 residues. The CDR3 region has the DNA TGTGCCAGCAGCCAAATAGCGGGAGCCCATGAGCAGTTCTTC. Translating gives CASSQIAGAHEQFF.

This chain links TRBV28 with TRBJ2-7, with TRBD2 identical over 7 bases. The germline V gene encodes CDR1 MDHEN and CDR2 SYDVKM. J was trimmed by 5 bases and V by 1 base; bases with no gene match: 5. The CDR3 contains 14 residues. The CDR3 sequence: CASSLSSGQDEQYF. CDR3 nucleotides: TGTGCCAGCAGTTTATCTAGCGGTCAGGACGAGCAGTACTTC.

This clonotype showed up just a few times. The rearrangement joins TRBV12-3 or TRBV12-4 to TRBJ2-5; no firm D call. CDR3 size: 14 residues. Trimming pared 3 bases from V and 5 bases from J, leaving 13 bases between. The CDR3 DNA reads TGTGCCAGCAGTTTCTCTATCGCGAGGGAGACCCAGTACTTC. Amino acid sequence: CASSFSIARETQYF.

Ten or more counts support this clonotype. The chain is built from TRBV6-5 and TRBJ1-2; D gene ambiguous. Trimming took off 0 bases at V and 4 bases at J, with 9 bases between the two ends. The germline V gene has CDR1 MNHEY and CDR2 SVGAGI. CDR3 length equals 14 residues. The CDR3 sequence: CASSYSSGSYGYTF. DNA of the CDR3: TGTGCCAGCAGTTACTCGTCCGGGAGCTATGGCTACACCTTC.

At least ten counts were recorded for this clonotype. J is TRBJ2-1 and V is TRBV20-1; 12 nucleotides agree with TRBD2. The germline CDR1 and CDR2 sequences are DFQATT and SNEGSKA (reference sequence). The CDR3 is made up of 17 amino acids. The ends lost 0 bases at V and 7 bases at J; junction bases unmatched: 10. The CDR3 spells CSARDPLAGGRRNEQFF. In nucleotides, the CDR3 is TGCAGTGCTAGAGATCCACTAGCGGGAGGACGTCGGAATGAGCAGTTCTTC.

This clonotype appeared a few times. The chain uses TRBV30 and TRBJ1-3; D not resolved. Germline assignment: CDR1 GTSNPN and CDR2 SVGIG (reference sequence). This CDR3 contains 12 residues. V lost 1 base and J 3 bases, leaving 4 bases between the germline ends. The chain's CDR3 is CAWSGGGNTIYF. CDR3 DNA: TGTGCCTGGAGTGGCGGTGGAAACACCATATATTTT.

This clonotype was found many times. DNA of the CDR3: TGCGCCAGCAGCTTAGGGGACTTGAACACTGAAGCTTTCTTT. Translating gives CASSLGDLNTEAFF. V usage is TRBV5-1 and J usage is TRBJ1-1; D might be TRBD1 (5 bases). CDR3 length equals 14 residues. The V end was cut by 2 bases, the J end by 0 bases, with 8 bases between. Germline CDR1 reads SGHRS; CDR2 reads YFSETQ. The full variable domain, with the rest looked up from reference TRBV5-1 and TRBJ1-1, is KAGVTQTPRYLIKTRGQQVTLSCSPISGHRSVSWYQQTPGQGLQFLFEYFSETQRNKGNFPGRFSGRQFSNSRSEMNVSTLELGDSALYLCASSLGDLNTEAFFGQGTRLTVV.

This clonotype was recorded many times. This chain joins TRBV27 and TRBJ2-7, with 8 bases identical to TRBD2. Germline CDR1 MNHEY, CDR2 SMNVEV (reference sequence). V was pared by 5 bases and J by 7 bases, with 13 bases of the junction left unmatched. The CDR3 consists of 15 residues. CDR3 residues: CASSIRGGARGEQYF. DNA of the CDR3: TGTGCCAGCAGTATCCGGGGGGGGGCCCGAGGGGAGCAGTACTTC.